One and the same sample provided the 31 T cell receptor beta chains below, sequenced in a study of blood T cell repertoires in COVID-19. Profiling relied on immunoSEQ multiplex PCR, and the TCRdb table lists in-frame clones only, not all of them. In the table there are approximately 300,000 clones, 92% of which are singletons. The sample comprised PBMCs or T cells enriched from blood (not recorded which). These receptors were collected from a woman in her 30s who had recovered from COVID-19.

The CDR3, as DNA: TGTGCCATCAGTGGGGCGGACAGGGGATTCTACGAGCAGTACTTC. This sequence encodes CAISGADRGFYEQYF. The chain combines TRBV10-3 with TRBJ2-7; 9 bases map to TRBD1. In germline, CDR1 is ENHRY, CDR2 SYGVKD. With 4 bases clipped from V and 3 bases from J, the junction kept 7 bases outside the gene matches. The CDR3 covers 15 residues.

J is TRBJ2-7 and V is TRBV14; the match to TRBD2 covers 8 bases. The CDR3 length is 16 residues. CDR1 SGHDN and CDR2 FVKESK come from the germline V gene. With 0 bases clipped from V and 7 bases from J, the junction kept 11 bases outside the gene matches. The CDR3 nucleotides are TGTGCCAGCAGCCAAGACGTCGGCAGGGTAGCGGGGGAGCAGTACTTC. This encodes CASSQDVGRVAGEQYF.

The rearrangement links TRBV5-1 to TRBJ1-6, with 9 bases fitting TRBD1. V gave up 4 bases and J gave up 7 bases; unmatched junction bases: 3. Germline V gives CDR1 SGHRS, CDR2 YFSETQ. The CDR3 covers 14 residues. The CDR3 DNA reads as TGCGCCAGCAGCGGCGGGACAGGGAATTCACCCCTCCACTTT. This translates into CASSGGTGNSPLHF.

The rearrangement uses TRBV5-1 and TRBJ2-7, with 9 bases lining up with TRBD1. There are 14 residues in the CDR3. The V gene's germline CDR1 is SGHRS and CDR2 YFSETQ. V lost 4 bases to trimming and J lost 2 bases; unmatched junction nucleotides: 4. The CDR3 loop reads CASSTGDRAYEQYF. CDR3 nucleotide sequence: TGCGCCAGCAGCACCGGGGACAGGGCCTACGAGCAGTACTTC.

The chain has TRBV24-1 and TRBJ2-1, with 11 bases identical to TRBD1. The CDR3 totals 17 residues. Germline trimming cut 1 base from V and 2 bases from J; bases unmatched to any gene: 3. CDR1 and CDR2 from the germline V gene are KGHDR and SFDVKD. The CDR3 DNA reads as TGTGCCACCAGTGATTTTGGGACAGGGGGGACCTACAATGAGCAGTTCTTC. Its protein is CATSDFGTGGTYNEQFF.

This rearrangement joins TRBV2 to TRBJ2-3, with TRBD2 matching 9 bases. In germline, CDR1 is SNHLY, CDR2 FYNNEI. This CDR3 contains 14 residues. V lost 5 bases, J lost 1 base, and 1 base stayed unmatched. The DNA of the CDR3 is TGTGCCAGCAGTTTAGCGGGAGGCACAGATACGCAGTATTTT. It yields the protein CASSLAGGTDTQYF.

V usage is TRBV7-8 and J usage is TRBJ1-6; no reliable D call. V lost 5 bases and J lost 0, with 14 bases in between. Germline V CDR1 and CDR2: SGHVS, FQNEAQ. The CDR3 runs to 17 residues. This CDR3 is CASSPHRGYSYNSPLHF. For the CDR3, the DNA is TGTGCCAGCAGCCCCCACCGAGGCTACTCCTATAATTCACCCCTCCACTTT.

V is TRBV10-1 and J is TRBJ2-7; no reliable D call. This CDR3 has 14 residues. V dropped 3 bases and J dropped 6 bases, with 15 bases sitting between them. Germline CDR1 is WNHNN and CDR2 is SYGVQD (reference sequence). The CDR3 here is CASSDLPSELEQYF. CDR3 nucleotide sequence: TGCGCCAGCAGTGACCTCCCTTCCGAACTCGAGCAGTACTTC.

This clone has only one observation. The V call is TRBV30, the J call TRBJ1-1; D call uncertain. Germline V CDR1 and CDR2: GTSNPN, SVGIG (reference sequence). The length of the CDR3 is 14 residues. Trimming removed 0 bases at V and 1 base at J, with 9 bases between. The CDR3 sequence: CAWSVGRRNTEAFF. Written as DNA, the CDR3 is TGTGCCTGGAGTGTAGGGAGGCGGAACACTGAAGCTTTCTTT.

This clone turned up a few times. The rearrangement joins TRBV7-9 to TRBJ2-7, with 7 bases that match TRBD1. With 4 bases clipped from V and 1 base from J, the junction kept 1 base outside the gene matches. Germline-derived CDR1 and CDR2 are SEHNR and FQNEAQ (reference sequence). The CDR3 contains 13 residues. The CDR3 reads CASSSRGSYEQYF. The CDR3 DNA is TGTGCCAGCAGCTCCAGGGGGTCCTACGAGCAGTACTTC.

The V and J genes are TRBV25-1 and TRBJ1-1, with D unresolved. This CDR3 has 15 amino acids. The ends were cut back, 5 bases at V and 0 bases at J, with 13 bases in the middle. Germline V CDR1 and CDR2: MGHDK, SYGVNS. As DNA, the CDR3 is TGTGCCAGCAGTCCCGGCGGAGGGTTGAACACTGAAGCTTTCTTT. Its protein product is CASSPGGGLNTEAFF.

The chain carries TRBV7-3 and TRBJ2-3; D is possibly TRBD2 (6 bases). Germline CDR1 is SGHTA and CDR2 is FQGTGA. The length of the CDR3 is 17 residues. Between the trimmed V and J ends, which lost 7 bases and 2 bases, there was a span of 22 bases. CDR3 amino acids: CASTSKGTGDITDTQYF. Written as DNA, the CDR3 is TGTGCCAGCACTAGTAAGGGGACGGGAGATATCACAGATACGCAGTATTTT.

The rearrangement uses TRBV27 and TRBJ1-2; TRBD1 is a possible D gene (5 bases). CDR1 is MNHEY and CDR2 is SMNVEV in the germline V gene (reference sequence). Trimming removed 6 bases from V and 4 bases from J, with 12 bases in between. The CDR3 has 13 residues. CDR3 nucleotide sequence: TGTGCCAGCAGCCGACGGGGGGGCTATGGCTACACCTTC. Encoded protein: CASSRRGGYGYTF.

The V and J genes are TRBV28 and TRBJ1-4, with D possibly matching TRBD1 (6 bases). The CDR3 totals 15 residues. Trimming left V 3 bases short and J 3 bases short, with 11 bases between. Germline lookup yields CDR1 MDHEN and CDR2 SYDVKM. DNA of the CDR3: TGTGCCAGCAGTTTTGTGGGGGCGGCTAATGAAAAACTGTTTTTT. Residues: CASSFVGAANEKLFF. The whole variable domain, filled in from reference TRBV28 and TRBJ1-4, reads DVKVTQSSRYLVKRTGEKVFLECVQDMDHENMFWYRQDPGLGLRLIYFSYDVKMKEKGDIPEGYSVSREKKERFSLILESASTNQTSMYLCASSFVGAANEKLFFGSGTQLSVL.

J is TRBJ1-2 and V is TRBV7-2; D perhaps matches TRBD1 (5 bases). The V gene lost 1 base and the J gene lost 4 bases, with 10 bases spanning the gap. Germline V gene lookup returns CDR1 SGHTA and CDR2 FQGNSA. The CDR3 loop spans 14 amino acids. Here the CDR3 DNA reads TGTGCCAGCAGCTTAGATGGCGGGACCTATGGCTACACCTTC. Amino acids: CASSLDGGTYGYTF.

The J gene is TRBJ2-5, the V gene TRBV10-3; 10 bases agree with TRBD1. Germline V CDR1 and CDR2: ENHRY, SYGVKD. The trim removed 6 bases at V and 5 bases at J, leaving 6 bases unmatched. The CDR3 runs to 14 residues. The CDR3 loop reads CAIRTDRGKETQYF. CDR3 DNA: TGTGCCATCAGGACGGACAGGGGGAAGGAGACCCAGTACTTC.

The genes are TRBV28 and TRBJ2-5; 9 nucleotides match TRBD1. This CDR3 is 15 amino acids long. Unmatched junction bases numbered 8, after V lost 4 bases and J lost 5 bases. The germline CDR1 and CDR2 sequences are MDHEN and SYDVKM. In DNA, the CDR3 is TGTGCCAGCAGTTCCACAGGGGGCGAGCAGGAGACCCAGTACTTC. Residues: CASSSTGGEQETQYF.

The gene calls are TRBV28 and TRBJ2-7; 9 bases align to TRBD1. CDR1 and CDR2 (germline): MDHEN, SYDVKM. Trimming cost V 5 bases and J 11 bases; bases outside gene matches: 16. This CDR3 comprises 15 residues. As DNA, the CDR3 is TGTGCCAGCAGTCCCAGACCCGGGGGACAGGGAAGGGAGTACTTC. It translates to CASSPRPGGQGREYF.

The J gene is TRBJ1-1, the V gene TRBV19; D is unclear. From germline, CDR1 is LNHDA and CDR2 SQIVND (reference sequence). The CDR3 sequence is 13 residues long. V shed 3 bases and J shed 6 bases, with 11 bases lying between them. CDR3 region: CASSIPQRAEAFF. CDR3 nucleotide sequence: TGTGCCAGTAGTATTCCTCAGAGGGCTGAAGCTTTCTTT.

V usage is TRBV4-1 and J usage is TRBJ2-3; unclear D gene. This CDR3 has 15 residues. CDR1 and CDR2 (germline): MGHRA, YSYEKL. Deletions cut 0 bases from V and 1 base from J, with 8 bases between. Written as DNA, the CDR3 is TGCGCCAGCAGCCAAGAGCAGCGCGGCACAGATACGCAGTATTTT. Translated: CASSQEQRGTDTQYF.

V and J are TRBV2 and TRBJ2-3; a possible D gene is TRBD2 (5 bases). The CDR3 length is 14 residues. Trimming removed 8 bases at V and 0 bases at J, with 12 bases between. CDR1 is SNHLY and CDR2 is FYNNEI in the germline V gene. CDR3 sequence reads: CASDEGGSTDTQYF. The CDR3 DNA reads TGTGCCAGCGATGAGGGCGGGAGCACAGATACGCAGTATTTT.

Here the CDR3 DNA reads TGCGCCAGCAGCCTGCGGACTGCGAACACCGGGGAGCTGTTTTTT. It encodes CASSLRTANTGELFF. The rearrangement uses TRBV5-1 and TRBJ2-2, with D possibly being TRBD2 (5 bases). Germline loops: CDR1 SGHRS, CDR2 YFSETQ. CDR3 length: 15 amino acids. The ends were cut back, 4 bases at V and 0 bases at J, with 10 bases in the middle. The whole variable domain, filled in from reference TRBV5-1 and TRBJ2-2, reads KAGVTQTPRYLIKTRGQQVTLSCSPISGHRSVSWYQQTPGQGLQFLFEYFSETQRNKGNFPGRFSGRQFSNSRSEMNVSTLELGDSALYLCASSLRTANTGELFFGEGSRLTVL.

With respect to this clone: Other DNA sequences from this sample encode an identical CDR3 as well. V usage is TRBV27 and J usage is TRBJ2-1; maybe TRBD2 (6 bases). The V end lost 4 bases, the J end lost 0 bases, and 7 bases lay between the germline ends. The CDR3 is 14 residues long. The germline V gene has CDR1 MNHEY and CDR2 SMNVEV (reference sequence). The CDR3 reads CASSSGSSYNEQFF. CDR3 sequence (DNA): TGTGCCAGCAGTTCCGGGAGCTCCTACAATGAGCAGTTCTTC.

The V call is TRBV20-1, the J call TRBJ1-2; tentatively, D is TRBD1 (5 bases). Looked up from germline, CDR1 is DFQATT and CDR2 is SNEGSKA (reference sequence). V shed 3 bases and J shed 4 bases, with 24 bases lying between them. The CDR3 is 17 residues long. The CDR3 protein is CSASKNLISGKVYGYTF. The CDR3 DNA reads as TGCAGTGCTAGTAAAAACCTAATCTCAGGGAAAGTCTATGGCTACACCTTC.

The chain has TRBV4-2 and TRBJ2-7; 9 bases line up with TRBD2. Germline V lookup: CDR1 LGHNA, CDR2 YNFKEQ. CDR3 length: 13 amino acids. J lost 3 bases, V lost 3 bases, and 0 bases had no gene match. CDR3: CASSQREGYEQYF. CDR3 nucleotide sequence: TGTGCCAGCAGCCAGCGGGAGGGCTACGAGCAGTACTTC.

The chain uses TRBV6-1 and TRBJ2-1, with 8 bases that match TRBD2. Germline V gene data show CDR1 as MNHNS and CDR2 as SASEGT. The CDR3 covers 18 residues. V trimming: 4 bases; J trimming: 6 bases; junction bases outside the gene matches: 17. The DNA for the CDR3 is TGTGCCAGCAGTGCACTTCCGGGACGGGGACTAGTCACCAATGAGCAGTTCTTC. It codes for CASSALPGRGLVTNEQFF.

As to this clone: One end of the junction does not line up with germline, which may come from a read error. The CDR3 loop reads CAWSVMGQGDF. DNA for the CDR3: TGTGCCTGGAGTGTAATGGGACAAGGGGACTTC. The chain links TRBV30 to TRBJ1-2; a possible D gene is TRBD1 (6 bases). The CDR3 contains 11 residues. Per the germline V gene, CDR1 is GTSNPN and CDR2 is SVGIG (reference sequence).

This chain uses TRBV18 with TRBJ1-2; D uncertain. V was trimmed by 3 bases and J by 2 bases, leaving 7 bases between them. CDR1 and CDR2 (germline): KGHSH, LQKENI. The CDR3 totals 13 residues. CDR3 DNA: TGTGCCAGCTCACCGGTCCAGAACTATGGCTACACCTTC. This sequence encodes CASSPVQNYGYTF.

On this clone itself: Its ends do not fully match the called genes, so a read error is possible. This chain connects TRBV7-7 to TRBJ1-5; the D gene is possibly TRBD1 (5 bases). The CDR3 is 16 residues long. CDR1 and CDR2 from the germline V gene are SSHAT and FNYEAQ (reference sequence). This CDR3 reads CASSRGGAVRNQPQHF. CDR3 DNA: TGTGCTAGCAGCCGGGGAGGGGCAGTGAGAAATCAGCCCCAGCATTTT.

The V gene is TRBV25-1, the J gene TRBJ2-2, with TRBD2 matching 8 bases. Trimming cost V 6 bases and J 10 bases; bases outside gene matches: 13. The CDR3 spans 15 residues. Germline values: CDR1 MGHDK, CDR2 SYGVNS. The CDR3 spells CASRDSGVVIKELFF. In nucleotides, the CDR3 is TGTGCCAGCAGAGATAGCGGGGTAGTGATAAAGGAGCTGTTTTTT. Combining the CDR3 with reference TRBV25-1 and TRBJ2-2 gives the whole variable domain EADIYQTPRYLVIGTGKKITLECSQTMGHDKMYWYQQDPGMELHLIHYSYGVNSTEKGDLSSESTVSRIRTEHFPLTLESARPSHTSQYLCASRDSGVVIKELFFGEGSRLTVL.

This rearrangement joins TRBV6-4 to TRBJ1-1; D is uncertain. Germline V gene lookup returns CDR1 MRHNA and CDR2 SNTAGT. Deletions cut 7 bases from V and 1 base from J, with 10 bases between. CDR3 length equals 13 residues. This CDR3 is CASKVQPNTEAFF. For the CDR3, the DNA is TGTGCCAGCAAGGTACAGCCGAACACTGAAGCTTTCTTT.